The rows below give T cell receptor beta chains drawn from one sample of a study of blood T cell repertoires in COVID-19. Here immunoSEQ multiplex PCR was the method, and the copy in TCRdb shows in-frame clones only, minus some. Of fewer than 350,000 clones listed, 85% to 90% are singletons. Sequences were obtained from peripheral blood. Receptor source: a woman in her 30s with COVID-19, enrolled during active disease. The conserved cysteine and the conserved F or W are not part of the CDR3 here. Fields, in order: D gene, V gene, J gene, CDR3 protein. A D gene is named only where the DNA matches it firmly.

D gene: -
V gene: TRBV18
J gene: TRBJ2-6
CDR3 protein: ASGVWEPAGANVLT

D gene: -
V gene: TRBV6-6
J gene: TRBJ2-5
CDR3 protein: ASSLGLTETQY

D gene: -
V gene: TRBV9
J gene: TRBJ2-5
CDR3 protein: ASSATVEPQY

D gene: TRBD2
V gene: TRBV4-2
J gene: TRBJ2-3
CDR3 protein: ASSQELAGGPSTDTQY

D gene: -
V gene: TRBV19
J gene: TRBJ1-2
CDR3 protein: ASSIWTEPGYGYT

D gene: -
V gene: TRBV30
J gene: TRBJ1-1
CDR3 protein: AWIQREGTEAF

D gene: -
V gene: TRBV27
J gene: TRBJ2-1
CDR3 protein: ASSLSAGTYNEQF

D gene: -
V gene: TRBV5-4
J gene: TRBJ2-2
CDR3 protein: ASSLIRGNTGELF

D gene: -
V gene: TRBV3-1/TRBV3-2
J gene: TRBJ2-2
CDR3 protein: ASSQGSVSADTGELF

D gene: -
V gene: TRBV6-4
J gene: TRBJ2-2
CDR3 protein: ASQEGLNTGELF

D gene: TRBD1
V gene: TRBV28
J gene: TRBJ1-2
CDR3 protein: ASSFPTGVNYGYT

D gene: -
V gene: TRBV7-9
J gene: TRBJ1-2
CDR3 protein: ASSPPQVNGYT

D gene: TRBD1
V gene: TRBV6-4
J gene: TRBJ2-1
CDR3 protein: ASNHPQGADEQF

D gene: -
V gene: TRBV4-2
J gene: TRBJ1-1
CDR3 protein: ASSREGDTEAF

D gene: TRBD1
V gene: TRBV9
J gene: TRBJ1-1
CDR3 protein: ASSVEGGQGVEAF

D gene: TRBD2
V gene: TRBV5-1
J gene: TRBJ2-1
CDR3 protein: ASGLAGPYNEQF

D gene: -
V gene: TRBV5-1
J gene: TRBJ1-1
CDR3 protein: ASSLGPGSGNTEAF

D gene: -
V gene: TRBV19
J gene: TRBJ2-1
CDR3 protein: ASSTWPSSYNEQF

D gene: -
V gene: TRBV21-1
J gene: TRBJ1-4
CDR3 protein: ASSIKRGGQENEKLF

D gene: -
V gene: TRBV29-1
J gene: TRBJ1-4
CDR3 protein: SVEVTSAGEKLF

D gene: -
V gene: TRBV3-1/TRBV3-2
J gene: TRBJ2-1
CDR3 protein: ASSPPGSSYNEQF

D gene: TRBD1
V gene: TRBV5-8
J gene: TRBJ2-4
CDR3 protein: ASSRRTGGNIQY

D gene: -
V gene: TRBV24-1
J gene: TRBJ2-7
CDR3 protein: ATSDPSRGDEQY

D gene: TRBD1
V gene: TRBV6-5
J gene: TRBJ1-5
CDR3 protein: ASRGTGNSQPQH